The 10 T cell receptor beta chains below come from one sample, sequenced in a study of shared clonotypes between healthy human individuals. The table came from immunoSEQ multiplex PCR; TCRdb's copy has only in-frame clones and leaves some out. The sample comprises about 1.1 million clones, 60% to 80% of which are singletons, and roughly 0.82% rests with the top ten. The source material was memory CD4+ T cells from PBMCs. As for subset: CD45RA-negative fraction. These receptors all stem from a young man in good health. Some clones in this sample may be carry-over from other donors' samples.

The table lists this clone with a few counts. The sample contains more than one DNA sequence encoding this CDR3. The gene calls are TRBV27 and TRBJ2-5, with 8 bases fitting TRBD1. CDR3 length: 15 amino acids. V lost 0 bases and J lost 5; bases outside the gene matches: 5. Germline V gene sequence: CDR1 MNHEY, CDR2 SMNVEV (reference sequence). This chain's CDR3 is CASSLSGTGWETQYF. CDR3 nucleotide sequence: TGTGCCAGCAGTTTATCAGGGACAGGTTGGGAGACCCAGTACTTC.

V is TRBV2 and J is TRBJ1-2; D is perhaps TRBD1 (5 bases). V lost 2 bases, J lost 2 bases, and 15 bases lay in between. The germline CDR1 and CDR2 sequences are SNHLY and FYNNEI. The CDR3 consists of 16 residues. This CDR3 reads CASSEFFLDRNYGYTF. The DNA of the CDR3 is TGTGCCAGCAGTGAATTTTTCCTCGACAGAAACTATGGCTACACCTTC.

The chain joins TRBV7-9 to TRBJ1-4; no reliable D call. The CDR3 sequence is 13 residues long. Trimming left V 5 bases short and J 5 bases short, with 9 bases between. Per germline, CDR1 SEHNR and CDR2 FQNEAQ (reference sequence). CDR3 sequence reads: CASSPAGNEKLFF. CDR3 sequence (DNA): TGTGCCAGCAGCCCCGCGGGGAATGAAAAACTGTTTTTT.

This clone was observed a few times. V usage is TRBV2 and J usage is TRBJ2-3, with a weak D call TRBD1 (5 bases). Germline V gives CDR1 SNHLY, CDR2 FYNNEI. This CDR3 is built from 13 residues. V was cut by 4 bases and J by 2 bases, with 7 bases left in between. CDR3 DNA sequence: TGTGCCAGCAGTGGACAGTCCACAGATACGCAGTATTTT. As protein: CASSGQSTDTQYF.

Written as DNA, the CDR3 is TGTGCCAGCAGCCCCGGACAGAGCTCCTACGAGCAGTACTTC. Encoded protein: CASSPGQSSYEQYF. The chain employs TRBV5-4 and TRBJ2-7; D might be TRBD1 (6 bases). Trimming shortened V by 4 bases and J by 0 bases, and 11 bases separated the two germline ends. CDR3 size: 14 residues. Germline V CDR1 and CDR2: SGHNT, YYREEE (reference sequence).

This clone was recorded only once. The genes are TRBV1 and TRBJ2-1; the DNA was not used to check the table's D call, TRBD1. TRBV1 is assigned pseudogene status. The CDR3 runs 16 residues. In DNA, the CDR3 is TGCACCAGCAGCCAACCGTACCGGGACAGGGTAGTTGAGCAGTTCTTC. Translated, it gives CTSSQPYRDRVVEQFF.

The CDR3 bases are TGTGCCAGCAGCTTCCGAAACCGGGCCAACAATGAGCAGTTCTTC. This codes for CASSFRNRANNEQFF. The chain links TRBV7-9 to TRBJ2-1; D gene unclear. Germline CDR1 is SEHNR and CDR2 is FQNEAQ (reference sequence). CDR3 size: 15 residues. The ends were cut back, 3 bases at V and 5 bases at J, with 14 bases in the middle.

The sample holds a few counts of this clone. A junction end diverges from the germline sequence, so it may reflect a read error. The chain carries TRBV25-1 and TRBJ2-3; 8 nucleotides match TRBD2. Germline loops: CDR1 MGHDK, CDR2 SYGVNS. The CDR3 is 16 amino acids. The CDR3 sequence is CASRDSLAGGADTQYF. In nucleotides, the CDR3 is TGTGCCAGCCGTGACTCTCTAGCGGGTGGTGCAGATACGCAGTATTTT.

Here the CDR3 DNA reads TGTGCCAGCAGCTCAGTTCAGGGGGCCCCCACCGGGGAGCTGTTTTTT. Translated, it gives CASSSVQGAPTGELFF. The chain has TRBV7-9 and TRBJ2-2; 8 nucleotides align to TRBD1. Germline V gene lookup returns CDR1 SEHNR and CDR2 FQNEAQ (reference sequence). This CDR3 has 16 residues. V lost 4 bases to trimming and J lost 4 bases; unmatched junction nucleotides: 8.

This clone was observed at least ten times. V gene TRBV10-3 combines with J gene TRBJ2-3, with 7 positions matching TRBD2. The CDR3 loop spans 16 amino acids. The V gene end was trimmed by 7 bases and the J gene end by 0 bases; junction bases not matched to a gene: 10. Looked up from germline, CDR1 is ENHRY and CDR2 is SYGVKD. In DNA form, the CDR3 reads TGTGCCATCAAACGGGGGGAGGCCGGAAGCACAGATACGCAGTATTTT. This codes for CAIKRGEAGSTDTQYF.